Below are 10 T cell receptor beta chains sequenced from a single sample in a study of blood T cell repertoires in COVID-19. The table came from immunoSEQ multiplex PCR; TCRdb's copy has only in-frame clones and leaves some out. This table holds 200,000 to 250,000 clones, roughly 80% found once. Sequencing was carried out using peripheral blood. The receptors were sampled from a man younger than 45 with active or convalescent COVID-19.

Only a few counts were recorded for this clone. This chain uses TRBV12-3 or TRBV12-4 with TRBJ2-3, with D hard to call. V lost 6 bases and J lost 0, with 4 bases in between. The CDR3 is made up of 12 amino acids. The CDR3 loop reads CASRASTDTQYF. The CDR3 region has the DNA TGTGCCAGCAGGGCTAGCACAGATACGCAGTATTTT.

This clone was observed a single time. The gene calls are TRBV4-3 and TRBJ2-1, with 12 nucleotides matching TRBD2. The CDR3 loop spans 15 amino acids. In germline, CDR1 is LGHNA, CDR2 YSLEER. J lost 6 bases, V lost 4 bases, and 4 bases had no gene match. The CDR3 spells CASSLRLAGANEQFF. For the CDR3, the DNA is TGCGCCAGCAGCCTCCGACTAGCGGGGGCCAATGAGCAGTTCTTC.

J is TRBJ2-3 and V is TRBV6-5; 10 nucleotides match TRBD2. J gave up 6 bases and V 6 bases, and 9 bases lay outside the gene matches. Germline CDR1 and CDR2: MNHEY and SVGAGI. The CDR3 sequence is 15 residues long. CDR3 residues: CASRVSSGGGDTQYF. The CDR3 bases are TGTGCCAGCAGAGTTTCTAGCGGGGGCGGGGATACGCAGTATTTT.

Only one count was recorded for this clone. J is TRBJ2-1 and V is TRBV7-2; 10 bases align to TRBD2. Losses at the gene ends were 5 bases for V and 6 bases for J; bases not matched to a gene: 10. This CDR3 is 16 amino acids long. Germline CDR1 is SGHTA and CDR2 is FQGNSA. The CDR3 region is CASSQSGRAPLNEQFF. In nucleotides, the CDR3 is TGTGCCAGCAGCCAAAGCGGGAGGGCGCCCCTCAATGAGCAGTTCTTC.

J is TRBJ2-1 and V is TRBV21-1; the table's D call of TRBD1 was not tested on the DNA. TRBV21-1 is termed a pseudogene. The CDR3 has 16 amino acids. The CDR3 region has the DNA TGTGCCAGCAGCACGAAGCCGGGACAGGGAAACCATGAGCAGTTCTTC. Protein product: CASSTKPGQGNHEQFF.

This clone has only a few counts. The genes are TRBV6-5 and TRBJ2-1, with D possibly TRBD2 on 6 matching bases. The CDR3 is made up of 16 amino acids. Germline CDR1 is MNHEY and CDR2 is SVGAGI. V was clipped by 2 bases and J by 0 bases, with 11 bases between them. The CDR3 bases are TGTGCCAGCAGTTACGCCGGGACTGCCTCCTACAATGAGCAGTTCTTC. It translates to CASSYAGTASYNEQFF.

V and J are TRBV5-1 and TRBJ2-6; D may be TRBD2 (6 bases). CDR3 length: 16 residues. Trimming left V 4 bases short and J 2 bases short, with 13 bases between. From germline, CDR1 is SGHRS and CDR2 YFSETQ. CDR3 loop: CASSPPGVTGANVLTF. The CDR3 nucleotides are TGCGCCAGCAGCCCCCCGGGGGTTACTGGGGCCAACGTCCTGACTTTC. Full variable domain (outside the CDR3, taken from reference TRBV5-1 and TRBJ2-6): KAGVTQTPRYLIKTRGQQVTLSCSPISGHRSVSWYQQTPGQGLQFLFEYFSETQRNKGNFPGRFSGRQFSNSRSEMNVSTLELGDSALYLCASSPPGVTGANVLTFGAGSRLTVL.

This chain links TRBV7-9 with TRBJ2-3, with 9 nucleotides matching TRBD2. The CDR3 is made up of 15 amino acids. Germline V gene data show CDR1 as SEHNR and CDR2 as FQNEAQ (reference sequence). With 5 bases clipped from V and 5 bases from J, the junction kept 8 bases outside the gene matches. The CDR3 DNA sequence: TGTGCCAGCAGCATTAGCGGGAGCCGTGGAGATACGCAGTATTTT. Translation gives CASSISGSRGDTQYF.

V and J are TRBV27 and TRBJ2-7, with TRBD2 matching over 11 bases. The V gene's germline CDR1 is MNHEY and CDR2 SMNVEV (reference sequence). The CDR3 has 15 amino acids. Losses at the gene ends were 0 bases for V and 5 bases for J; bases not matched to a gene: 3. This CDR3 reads CASSLSGTSGDEQYF. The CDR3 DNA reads TGTGCCAGCAGTTTATCGGGGACTAGCGGCGACGAGCAGTACTTC.

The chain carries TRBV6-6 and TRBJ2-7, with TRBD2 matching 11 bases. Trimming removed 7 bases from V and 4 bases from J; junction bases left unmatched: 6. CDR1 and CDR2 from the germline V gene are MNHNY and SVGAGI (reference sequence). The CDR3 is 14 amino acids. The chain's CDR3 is CASTPGTSGYEQYF. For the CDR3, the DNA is TGTGCCAGCACCCCCGGGACTAGCGGTTACGAGCAGTACTTC.